The 32 T cell receptor beta chains reported below all come from one sample, sequenced in a study of multiple sclerosis patients with progressive multifocal leukoencephalopathy. Clones were sequenced by immunoSEQ multiplex PCR, and TCRdb holds only the in-frame ones, with some missing. The sample has around 25,000 clones, 91% seen once. The time point was: less than 15 months of natalizumab therapy. The input for sequencing was PBMCs, taken from a patient treated with natalizumab. The receptors here all came from a man between 25 and 39 years old with multiple sclerosis.

The chain joins TRBV2 to TRBJ2-1; TRBD2 aligns across 10 bases. V was pared by 7 bases and J by 4 bases, with 7 bases of the junction left unmatched. Germline V gene lookup returns CDR1 SNHLY and CDR2 FYNNEI. The CDR3 has 15 amino acids. In nucleotides, the CDR3 is TGTGCCAGCAATTTAGCGGGAGGCCTTTACAATGAGCAGTTCTTC. Encoded protein: CASNLAGGLYNEQFF.

The chain recombines TRBV13 with TRBJ1-2, with unresolved D. V gave up 5 bases and J gave up 2 bases, with 6 bases separating them. Germline-derived CDR1 and CDR2 are PRHDT and FYEKMQ (reference sequence). The CDR3 is made up of 12 amino acids. DNA of the CDR3: TGTGCCAGCAGCCAGGACAACTATGGCTACACCTTC. Its protein is CASSQDNYGYTF.

In DNA form, the CDR3 reads TGTGCCAGCAGCCAAGATGACAGGGGATGGCCCTACGAGCAGTACGTC. It encodes CASSQDDRGWPYEQYV. This chain links TRBV14 with TRBJ2-7; 8 nucleotides match TRBD1. The CDR3 has 16 residues. The ends lost 0 bases at V and 2 bases at J; junction bases unmatched: 6. Germline V gene sequence: CDR1 SGHDN, CDR2 FVKESK.

This chain joins TRBV27 and TRBJ1-1, with unresolved D. Trimming took off 2 bases at V and 0 bases at J, with 10 bases between the two ends. The CDR3 length is 15 residues. The V gene's germline CDR1 is MNHEY and CDR2 SMNVEV (reference sequence). Here the CDR3 reads CASSLGRTVNTEAFF. CDR3 nucleotide sequence: TGTGCCAGCAGTTTAGGCAGGACGGTGAACACTGAAGCTTTCTTT.

The rearrangement links TRBV6-5 to TRBJ1-1; TRBD1 is a possible D gene (6 bases). Germline CDR1 and CDR2: MNHEY and SVGAGI. The CDR3 contains 15 residues. The V and J ends lost 5 bases and 0 bases respectively, with 13 bases between them. This CDR3 is CASSDWTDLNTEAFF. The DNA of the CDR3 is TGTGCCAGCAGTGACTGGACAGATTTGAACACTGAAGCTTTCTTT.

The rearrangement links TRBV18 to TRBJ2-7, with 7 bases matching TRBD1. With V trimmed by 1 base and J by 5 bases, 5 bases remained unmatched. Germline CDR1 and CDR2: KGHSH and LQKENI. The CDR3 has 14 residues. The CDR3 sequence is CASSPRQGVDEQYV. CDR3 DNA: TGTGCCAGCTCACCACGGCAGGGGGTAGACGAGCAGTACGTC.

This chain links TRBV6-1 with TRBJ1-2; 7 nucleotides line up with TRBD1. After removal of 4 bases from V and 5 bases from J, the junction contained 10 bases not matched to a gene. CDR3 size: 15 residues. In germline, CDR1 is MNHNS, CDR2 SASEGT. CDR3 in DNA: TGTGCCAGCAGTGCAGACAGGGAGTTATCTTATGGCTACACCTTC. Translation: CASSADRELSYGYTF.

V and J are TRBV5-6 and TRBJ2-1; 8 bases are shared with TRBD2. Germline CDR1 reads SGHDT; CDR2 reads YYEEEE. Unmatched junction bases numbered 9, after V lost 4 bases and J lost 3 bases. CDR3 length: 16 residues. CDR3 residues: CASSRPRTSSYNEQFF. The DNA for the CDR3 is TGTGCCAGCAGCCGTCCCCGGACTAGCAGCTACAATGAGCAGTTCTTC.

The chain employs TRBV4-2 and TRBJ2-3; D not resolved. Germline V gives CDR1 LGHNA, CDR2 YNFKEQ. The ends were cut back, 4 bases at V and 0 bases at J, with 11 bases in the middle. This CDR3 has 15 residues. CDR3 sequence reads: CASSPDGTSTDTQYF. In DNA form, the CDR3 reads TGTGCCAGCAGCCCGGACGGCACTAGCACAGATACGCAGTATTTT.

This clone was seen just once. The chain has TRBV4-1 and TRBJ1-1; D is undetermined. The CDR3 extends over 12 amino acids. The V end was cut by 3 bases, the J end by 6 bases, with 8 bases between. Per germline, CDR1 MGHRA and CDR2 YSYEKL. The CDR3 is CASSHGKAEAFF. CDR3 DNA: TGCGCCAGCAGCCACGGGAAGGCTGAAGCTTTCTTT.

The rearrangement joins TRBV30 to TRBJ1-2, with D possibly matching TRBD1 (5 bases). The CDR3 is 13 residues long. Germline values: CDR1 GTSNPN, CDR2 SVGIG (reference sequence). Trimming took 5 bases from V and 7 from J, leaving 17 bases between them. The CDR3 nucleotides read TGTGCCTGGGGGGAGGGGACCTGGGGTGGCTACACCTTC. This gives the protein CAWGEGTWGGYTF.

The V call is TRBV7-2, the J call TRBJ2-7; D unclear. This CDR3 is built from 14 residues. Germline V CDR1 and CDR2: SGHTA, FQGNSA. V was cut by 4 bases and J by 2 bases, with 12 bases left in between. The CDR3 spells CASSSGPYPYEQYF. CDR3 DNA: TGTGCCAGCAGCTCGGGCCCTTATCCCTACGAGCAGTACTTC.

V usage is TRBV27 and J usage is TRBJ2-7; D is uncertain. Germline CDR1 is MNHEY and CDR2 is SMNVEV (reference sequence). Trimming pared 3 bases from V and 3 bases from J, leaving 12 bases between. The CDR3 totals 14 residues. The CDR3 is CASSLVSSDYEQYF. CDR3 DNA: TGTGCCAGCAGTTTGGTGAGTTCAGACTACGAGCAGTACTTC.

Points on this clone: As the CDR3 is not closed by the conserved phenylalanine or tryptophan, this likely results from a read error. The chain joins TRBV7-2 to TRBJ2-4; D is possibly TRBD1 (5 bases). Germline-derived CDR1 and CDR2 are SGHTA and FQGNSA. The CDR3 is 18 residues long. V was cut by 5 bases and J by 0 bases, with 20 bases left in between. This CDR3 reads CASSPRAGLGLAKNIQYL. CDR3 sequence (DNA): TGTGCCAGCAGCCCCCGGGCAGGGTTAGGGTTAGCCAAAAACATTCAGTACCTC.

Turning to this clone: The same CDR3 arises from other DNA sequences in this sample as well. The chain recombines TRBV5-4 with TRBJ2-5; possible D gene TRBD2, 6 bases. This CDR3 has 15 amino acids. Deletions cut 4 bases from V and 5 bases from J, with 18 bases between. The germline CDR1 and CDR2 sequences are SGHNT and YYREEE (reference sequence). CDR3 coding DNA: TGTGCCAGCAGCCCCCCTAGCGAAATTATGGAGACCCAGTACTTC. Its protein product is CASSPPSEIMETQYF.

The chain carries TRBV6-1 and TRBJ1-4, with D possibly TRBD1 on 6 matching bases. Germline lookup yields CDR1 MNHNS and CDR2 SASEGT. V dropped 6 bases and J dropped 6 bases, with 14 bases sitting between them. The CDR3 covers 14 residues. DNA of the CDR3: TGTGCCAGCAGATCCCCAGGGGTAGATGAAAAACTGTTTTTT. This sequence encodes CASRSPGVDEKLFF.

This clone has only one observation. This chain joins TRBV7-2 and TRBJ2-1, with TRBD2 identical over 7 bases. The CDR3 is 16 residues long. Germline lookup yields CDR1 SGHTA and CDR2 FQGNSA. With 1 base clipped from V and 2 bases from J, the junction kept 5 bases outside the gene matches. The CDR3 DNA follows: TGTGCCAGCAGCTTAGTGGGGGGGTTCACCTACAATGAGCAGTTCTTC. Protein sequence: CASSLVGGFTYNEQFF.

V is TRBV7-9 and J is TRBJ2-2; TRBD1 matches at 9 bases. From germline, CDR1 is SEHNR and CDR2 FQNEAQ (reference sequence). CDR3 size: 14 residues. The junction had 4 bases not matched to a gene; V was cut back by 5 bases and J by 6 bases. CDR3 region: CASSGTGGPGELFF. CDR3 DNA sequence: TGTGCCAGCAGCGGAACAGGGGGCCCCGGGGAGCTGTTTTTT.

This clone was detected once. This sequence joins TRBV5-1 and TRBJ1-2; no clear D gene. V gave up 0 bases and J gave up 6 bases, with 6 bases separating them. Germline V lookup: CDR1 SGHRS, CDR2 YFSETQ. The CDR3 is 12 amino acids. CDR3 in DNA: TGCGCCAGCAGCTTGGATCGGCATGGCTACACCTTC. It yields the protein CASSLDRHGYTF.

The V call is TRBV19, the J call TRBJ1-1, with 7 positions matching TRBD1. Germline V lookup: CDR1 LNHDA, CDR2 SQIVND (reference sequence). The CDR3 sequence is 15 residues long. V trimming: 4 bases; J trimming: 0 bases; junction bases outside the gene matches: 5. The CDR3 region is CASSTRDSLNTEAFF. The DNA for the CDR3 is TGTGCCAGTAGTACACGGGACAGCCTGAACACTGAAGCTTTCTTT.

This clone was recorded once. The chain combines TRBV7-2 with TRBJ1-2; D may be TRBD1 (5 bases). With 1 base removed from V and 7 bases from J, the gap between germline ends came to 13 bases. The V gene's germline CDR1 is SGHTA and CDR2 FQGNSA. This CDR3 region has 14 residues. As DNA, the CDR3 is TGTGCCAGCAGCTTAGGTAGCGGGACCCCTGGCTACACCTTC. Translated: CASSLGSGTPGYTF.

The chain combines TRBV30 with TRBJ1-2, with 7 bases fitting TRBD1. CDR1 GTSNPN and CDR2 SVGIG come from the germline V gene (reference sequence). Unmatched junction bases numbered 10, after V lost 3 bases and J lost 0 bases. This CDR3 has 16 residues. The CDR3 DNA reads as TGTGCCTGGAGGTTAAGGGGGCAAGGGTCTAACTATGGCTACACCTTC. Translating it yields CAWRLRGQGSNYGYTF.

This chain links TRBV19 with TRBJ2-1; D is perhaps TRBD2 (6 bases). CDR3 length equals 15 residues. Looked up from germline, CDR1 is LNHDA and CDR2 is SQIVND (reference sequence). The germline V and J ends were trimmed by 7 bases and 4 bases, with 17 bases remaining between them. CDR3 nucleotide sequence: TGTGCCAGTAATTTCGGCGGGACGGGTTACAATGAGCAGTTCTTC. Translated: CASNFGGTGYNEQFF.

The chain employs TRBV7-6 and TRBJ2-2; 16 nucleotides line up with TRBD2. Germline V gene lookup returns CDR1 SGHVS and CDR2 FNYEAQ. There are 16 residues in the CDR3. The V segment lost 3 bases and the J segment 10 bases; nucleotides outside the gene matches: 5. The CDR3 DNA reads as TGTGCCAGCAGCTTGGGGACTAGCGGGAGGGGCGTGGAGCTGTTTTTT. This gives the protein CASSLGTSGRGVELFF.

The gene calls are TRBV18 and TRBJ2-7, with D unclear. The germline V gene has CDR1 KGHSH and CDR2 LQKENI. The CDR3 consists of 13 residues. Trimming removed 5 bases at V and 2 bases at J, with 10 bases between. The CDR3 here is CASSASWAYEQYV. CDR3 DNA sequence: TGTGCCAGCTCAGCCTCCTGGGCCTACGAGCAGTACGTC.

The chain has TRBV7-2 and TRBJ2-7; 9 bases line up with TRBD2. With V trimmed by 5 bases and J by 2 bases, 4 bases remained unmatched. Per germline, CDR1 SGHTA and CDR2 FQGNSA. The CDR3 runs to 14 residues. Here the CDR3 DNA reads TGTGCCAGCAGCGTGACTAGCGGTACCTACGAGCAGTACGTC. This translates into CASSVTSGTYEQYV.

This sequence joins TRBV27 and TRBJ2-7; D is possibly TRBD1 (6 bases). Deletions cut 3 bases from V and 3 bases from J, with 12 bases between. There are 14 residues in the CDR3. Germline lookup yields CDR1 MNHEY and CDR2 SMNVEV (reference sequence). The CDR3, as DNA: TGTGCCAGCAGTTTCAGGCAGGGGAGCTACGAGCAGTACTTC. Translating it yields CASSFRQGSYEQYF.

V gene TRBV10-2 combines with J gene TRBJ1-2; tentatively, D is TRBD1 (6 bases). From germline, CDR1 is WSHSY and CDR2 SAAADI. The CDR3 has 14 amino acids. V was cut by 1 base and J by 6 bases, with 12 bases left in between. The DNA of the CDR3 is TGCGCCAGCAGTGAGTGGGGGGGCTATAATGGCTACACCTTC. Its protein product is CASSEWGGYNGYTF.

V is TRBV7-9 and J is TRBJ2-1; D assignment may be TRBD1 or TRBD2 (6 bases each). This CDR3 contains 16 residues. V was clipped by 2 bases and J by 4 bases, with 15 bases between them. The V gene's germline CDR1 is SEHNR and CDR2 FQNEAQ (reference sequence). The CDR3 here is CASSLRAGGAYNEQFF. Written as DNA, the CDR3 is TGTGCCAGCAGCTTACGGGCCGGGGGCGCGTACAATGAGCAGTTCTTC.

This rearrangement joins TRBV5-1 to TRBJ2-7, with D perhaps matching TRBD2 (5 bases). The CDR3 runs to 14 residues. V gave up 1 base and J gave up 2 bases, with 10 bases separating them. Germline loops: CDR1 SGHRS, CDR2 YFSETQ. In nucleotides, the CDR3 is TGCGCCAGCAGCTTGACTAGTTTAACCTACGAGCAGTACTTC. This translates into CASSLTSLTYEQYF.

The sample holds a few counts of this clone. The J gene is TRBJ2-5, the V gene TRBV19; D remains ambiguous. CDR3 length: 15 residues. V was shortened by 6 bases and J by 1 base, with 15 bases between the two germline ends. Germline V gene data show CDR1 as LNHDA and CDR2 as SQIVND (reference sequence). The CDR3 DNA follows: TGTGCCAGTAGCCCGCCCGGAGAGCCCCAAGAGACCCAGTACTTC. Amino acid sequence: CASSPPGEPQETQYF.

This clone is a singleton in its sample. CDR3 coding DNA: TGTGCCAGTAGTATTTTGGGGGCGGTGGAGCAGTACTTC. Translation gives CASSILGAVEQYF. The V call is TRBV19, the J call TRBJ2-5; a weak D match, TRBD1 (6 bases). Germline V gives CDR1 LNHDA, CDR2 SQIVND (reference sequence). The length of the CDR3 is 13 residues. With 3 bases removed from V and 11 bases from J, the gap between germline ends came to 16 bases.